This is a list of T cell receptor beta chains from one sample in a study of regulatory T cells in long-lasting Graves disease. MiXCR, run by TCRdb on the multiplex PCR reads, gives a single entry per CDR3 protein. The top ten hold roughly 26% of the sample, which has 420,000 or so distinct CDR3 sequences, around 22% seen once. The sequencing here drew on peripheral blood mononuclear cells (PBMCs), taken when the disease was refractory, from a patient treated with antithyroid drugs. All receptors come from a female donor with Graves disease. Both conserved end residues are part of each CDR3. D genes are given only for firm matches. The size of a clone is reported for some rows only, either as once, few or many, or as a class for expanded clones.

TRBV12-3/TRBV12-4	15	TRBJ1-2	once	NA	TGTGCCATCTATGAATCGGAGAGGGGGGCCTATGGCTACACCTTC	CAIYESERGAYGYTF
TRBV30	16	TRBJ2-5	NA	TRBD2	TGTGCCTGGAGTGCCGAACAGCGGGAGGGCCAAGAGACCCAGTACTTC	CAWSAEQREGQETQYF
TRBV29-1	12	TRBJ2-1	NA	NA	TGCAGCGTTGATGGAGGGTACAATGAGCAGTTCTTC	CSVDGGYNEQFF
TRBV20-1	15	TRBJ2-7	many	NA	TGCAGTGCTAATAACAGGGAAGAACCGGACGACGAGCAGTACTTC	CSANNREEPDDEQYF
TRBV27	14	TRBJ1-4	many	NA	TGTGCCAGCCAAGGCGGGGGGAGTAGTGAAAAACTGTTTTTT	CASQGGGSSEKLFF
TRBV12-3/TRBV12-4	17	TRBJ2-5	many	NA	TGTGCCAGCACCATTACTACAGGGCCGGGCCGAGGAGAGACCCAGTACTTC	CASTITTGPGRGETQYF
TRBV20-1	13	TRBJ1-2	many	NA	TGCAGTGCTCCAGACCCGGGAAACTATGGCTACACCTTC	CSAPDPGNYGYTF
TRBV6-1	20	TRBJ1-5	NA	TRBD1	TGTGCCAGCAGAGGGTCAATCTCGGGACAGGTCGGACTAGGGAATCAGCCCCAGCATTTT	CASRGSISGQVGLGNQPQHF
TRBV3-1	14	TRBJ2-5	many	NA	TGTGCCAGCAGCCACGGGACACTTGGTGAGACCCAGTACTTC	CASSHGTLGETQYF
TRBV20-1	15	TRBJ2-3	NA	NA	TGCAGTGCTAGAGATCCTACGGGGTGGGGAGATACGCAGTATTTT	CSARDPTGWGDTQYF
TRBV20-1	15	TRBJ2-5	few	TRBD2	TGCAGTGCTACGCTAGCGGGAGGCTCCCAAGAGACCCAGTACTTC	CSATLAGGSQETQYF
TRBV13	14	TRBJ1-2	few	NA	TGTGCCAGCAGCTTAGAGGGAAGCGGCTATGGCTACACCTTC	CASSLEGSGYGYTF
TRBV19	13	TRBJ1-5	NA	NA	TGTGCCAGCTTACAGGCAAGCAATCAGCCCCAGCATTTT	CASLQASNQPQHF
TRBV7-9	14	TRBJ1-2	NA	TRBD1	TGTGCCAGCAGCTTAGCCACAGGGGATTATGGCTACACCTTC	CASSLATGDYGYTF
TRBV6-5	16	TRBJ2-7	many	NA	TGTGCCAGCAGTTACGGAGGAAGGGTGAGGGCCCACGAGCAGTACTTC	CASSYGGRVRAHEQYF
TRBV20-1	14	TRBJ2-7	NA	TRBD2	TGCAGTGCCACGGGACTAGCGGGGATATACGAGCAGTACTTC	CSATGLAGIYEQYF
TRBV2	14	TRBJ2-7	many	NA	TGTGCCAGCTCCTCGGACGGTTTAGGATACGAGCAGTACTTC	CASSSDGLGYEQYF
TRBV19	13	TRBJ1-5	NA	NA	TGTGCCAGTAGACAGCGGTTACGGCAGCCCCAGCATTTT	CASRQRLRQPQHF
TRBV3-1	13	TRBJ1-3	NA	NA	TGTGCCAGCAGCCAAACTTCTGGAAACACCATATATTTT	CASSQTSGNTIYF
TRBV6-5	18	TRBJ1-4	many	TRBD1	TGTGCCAGCAGTTACTCCAAGGACAGGAGAGCAACTAATGAAAAACTGTTTTTT	CASSYSKDRRATNEKLFF
TRBV5-6	17	TRBJ2-5	NA	TRBD2	TGTGCCAGCAGCCTGGGACTAGCGGGAGTTAACCAAGAGACCCAGTACTTC	CASSLGLAGVNQETQYF
TRBV18	14	TRBJ2-3	NA	NA	TGTGCCAGCTCACCCGACACGAACACAGATACGCAGTATTTT	CASSPDTNTDTQYF
TRBV29-1	13	TRBJ2-5	many	NA	TGCAGCGCAACTGAGAGCGTCGGAGAGACCCAGTACTTC	CSATESVGETQYF
TRBV3-1	13	TRBJ2-2	NA	NA	TGTGCCAGCAGCCGCGAGTTGACCGGGGAGCTGTTTTTT	CASSRELTGELFF
TRBV12-3/TRBV12-4	17	TRBJ2-6	NA	NA	TGTGCCAGCAGTTTAGCGGGAGTAGGGACCGGGGCCAACGTCCTGACTTTC	CASSLAGVGTGANVLTF
TRBV27	16	TRBJ1-5	NA	TRBD1	TGTGCCAGCAGTGGGGGGACAGGGGAGTCTAATCAGCCCCAGCATTTT	CASSGGTGESNQPQHF
TRBV5-6	16	TRBJ2-5	NA	TRBD2	TGTGCCAGCAGCGTAGGGACTAGCGGGAGCTGGGAGACCCAGTACTTC	CASSVGTSGSWETQYF
TRBV6-1	15	TRBJ2-7	many	NA	TGTGCCAGCAGTGGCTCCGGGACCGAACTCTACGAGCAGTACTTC	CASSGSGTELYEQYF
TRBV28	20	TRBJ2-2	many	TRBD1	TGTGCCAGCAGCCCTTATCCTCGAGTTCCCGGGACAGCGAACACCGGGGAGCTGTTTTTT	CASSPYPRVPGTANTGELFF
TRBV18	14	TRBJ2-5	NA	NA	TGTGCCAGCTCGTGGGTTCCGGAGGGGGAGACCCAGTACTTC	CASSWVPEGETQYF
TRBV20-1	15	TRBJ1-6	many	TRBD1	TGCAGTGCTAGCGTCGGGACAGCCTATAATTCACCCCTCCACTTT	CSASVGTAYNSPLHF
TRBV10-3	15	TRBJ2-5	NA	TRBD2	TGTGCCACCCGGATTGGGCTAGCGGGAGTAGAGACCCAGTACTTC	CATRIGLAGVETQYF
TRBV6-5	12	TRBJ1-5	many	NA	TGTGCCAGCAGTTACATCAATCAGCCCCAGCATTTT	CASSYINQPQHF
TRBV25-1	14	TRBJ1-2	NA	NA	TGTGCCAGCAGTGAGACTACTATGAACTATGACTACACCTTC	CASSETTMNYDYTF
TRBV27	12	TRBJ1-2	NA	NA	TGTGCCAGCACGACTGGGGCGGGTGGCTACACCTTC	CASTTGAGGYTF
TRBV24-1	15	TRBJ2-2	few	NA	TGTGCCACCAGTGCCCTCGGCGGAAACACCGGGGAGCTGTTTTTT	CATSALGGNTGELFF
TRBV3-1	13	TRBJ1-4	many	NA	TGTGCCAGCAGCCACAACCCCGGTGAAAAACTGTTTTTT	CASSHNPGEKLFF
TRBV9	15	TRBJ1-1	NA	TRBD1	TGTGCCAGCAGCGTTCGGGACAGCATGAACACTGAAGCTTTCTTT	CASSVRDSMNTEAFF
TRBV28	13	TRBJ1-1	many	NA	TGTGCCAGCACAACTTCGGGCCCAAGAGATGGTTTCTTT	CASTTSGPRDGFF
TRBV24-1	14	TRBJ2-5	NA	TRBD1	TGTGCCACCAGTGATCACAGGGGGCCCAAGACCCAGTACTTC	CATSDHRGPKTQYF
TRBV6-1	16	TRBJ2-7	few	TRBD2	TGTGCCAGCAACAAAGCGAGGACTAGCGGCTCCTACGAGCAGTACTTC	CASNKARTSGSYEQYF
TRBV5-1	14	TRBJ2-5	many	TRBD1	TGCGCCAGCAGCGCGGGACAGGAAAAAGAGACCCAGTACTTC	CASSAGQEKETQYF